Listed below are T cell receptor beta chains from one sample, sequenced in a study of T cells after posttransplantation cyclophosphamide. The assay was immunoSEQ multiplex PCR, and TCRdb's table has in-frame clones only and misses some. The repertoire holds fewer than 40,000 clones, with around 90% as singletons. The material sequenced was naive CD4+ T cells sorted from PBMCs. The receptors stem from a woman aged 55-69 years in good health, CMV-negative, and a related stem cell transplant donor. CDR3s include the opening cysteine and the closing phenylalanine or tryptophan. For some rows the clone size is stated as once, few or many, or as a class when expanded; others skip it.

size: -
V: TRBV6-5
J: TRBJ2-7
CDR3: CASSRGYYEQYF

size: once
V: TRBV7-3
J: TRBJ2-5
CDR3: CASSLTGGAGGETQYF

size: -
V: TRBV28
J: TRBJ2-5
CDR3: CASSSPRGRLYF

size: -
V: TRBV7-8
J: TRBJ1-1
CDR3: CASSLTGGNTEAFF

size: -
V: TRBV30
J: TRBJ2-7
CDR3: CAWKNQGAREQYF

size: -
V: TRBV19
J: TRBJ2-5
CDR3: CASGVRETQYF

size: -
V: TRBV7-9
J: TRBJ1-3
CDR3: CASSLEFGGTVLSGTIYF

size: -
V: TRBV19
J: TRBJ2-3
CDR3: CASSRRQGRDTQYF

size: -
V: TRBV7-3
J: TRBJ1-1
CDR3: CASSPHIGNTEAFF

size: -
V: TRBV11-1
J: TRBJ2-3
CDR3: CASRKRAGGPTDTQYF

size: -
V: TRBV9
J: TRBJ2-2
CDR3: CASSVATGLSGAGELFF

size: -
V: TRBV11-3
J: TRBJ2-3
CDR3: CASSLGAYSGSTDTQYF

size: -
V: TRBV28
J: TRBJ1-2
CDR3: CASRIPTGNGYTF

size: -
V: TRBV9
J: TRBJ2-3
CDR3: CASSWSGGSTDTQYF

size: -
V: TRBV7-9
J: TRBJ2-7
CDR3: CASSSQGSEQYF

size: -
V: TRBV28
J: TRBJ2-6
CDR3: CASSLWVLKPGANVLTF

size: -
V: TRBV29-1
J: TRBJ2-5
CDR3: CSAIIRGKTQYF

size: -
V: TRBV5-1
J: TRBJ1-2
CDR3: CASSPGRGYGYTF

size: -
V: TRBV28
J: TRBJ2-7
CDR3: CASSLGGTGAYEQYF

size: once
V: TRBV29-1
J: TRBJ2-5
CDR3: CSVEKGEQETQYF

size: -
V: TRBV5-4
J: TRBJ2-5
CDR3: CASSLAGGQETQYF

size: -
V: TRBV11-3
J: TRBJ2-7
CDR3: CASSLGQGGEQYF

size: -
V: TRBV10-3
J: TRBJ1-3
CDR3: CAMSSGTGGSGNTIYF

size: -
V: TRBV19
J: TRBJ1-1
CDR3: CASSITGSKAFF

size: -
V: TRBV9
J: TRBJ2-7
CDR3: CASSVTWTGEQYF

size: once
V: TRBV5-1
J: TRBJ2-2
CDR3: CASSLAQAGTGELFF

size: -
V: TRBV28
J: TRBJ1-2
CDR3: CASSFYGGGLGGYTF

size: -
V: TRBV2
J: TRBJ1-2
CDR3: CASSPVNRELGYTF

size: -
V: TRBV5-4
J: TRBJ2-1
CDR3: CASSLGLDNEQFF

size: -
V: TRBV6-1
J: TRBJ1-1
CDR3: CASSEAHRVNEAFF

size: -
V: TRBV18
J: TRBJ2-1
CDR3: CASSRERESEFF

size: -
V: TRBV5-1
J: TRBJ1-5
CDR3: CASSFGGGASNQPQHF